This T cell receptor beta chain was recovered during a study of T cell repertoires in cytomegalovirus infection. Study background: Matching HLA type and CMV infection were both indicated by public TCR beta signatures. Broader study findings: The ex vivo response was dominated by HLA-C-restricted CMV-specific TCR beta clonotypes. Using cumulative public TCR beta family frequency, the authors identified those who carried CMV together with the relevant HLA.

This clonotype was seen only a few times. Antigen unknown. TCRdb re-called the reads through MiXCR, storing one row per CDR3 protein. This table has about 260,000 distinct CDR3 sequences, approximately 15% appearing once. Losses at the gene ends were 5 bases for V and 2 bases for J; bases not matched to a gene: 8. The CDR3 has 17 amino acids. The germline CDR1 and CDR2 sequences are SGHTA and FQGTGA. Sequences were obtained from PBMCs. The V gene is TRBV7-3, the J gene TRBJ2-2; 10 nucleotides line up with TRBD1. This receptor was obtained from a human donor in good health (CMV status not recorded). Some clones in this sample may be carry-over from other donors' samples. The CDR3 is CASSRKGQGINTGELFF. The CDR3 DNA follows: TGTGCCAGCAGCCGAAAGGGACAGGGGATAAACACCGGGGAGCTGTTTTTT.